This record looks at one T cell receptor beta chain sequence and its context. The antigen is not known. TCRdb's copy holds only in-frame clones and misses some; the assay was immunoSEQ multiplex PCR. In the table there are 110,000 or so clones, roughly nine tenths of which are singletons. The sample comes from a study of PD-1 blockade in classical Hodgkin lymphoma. Study at large: The nivolumab dose that patients received was 3 mg/kg, given intravenously every 2 weeks.

Whole-study findings and limits: Newly diagnosed patients were said to have less baseline TCR diversity than healthy donors did. Unlike CD8+ TCR diversity, which did not rise significantly by C4D1, CD4+ TCR diversity did. Exclusion was the outcome for patients who began nivolumab under 1 year after ASCT.

There was relapse after autologous stem cell transplantation in every patient, and there was variation in brentuximab vedotin exposure. The source was peripheral blood mononuclear cells (PBMCs), collected before the second cycle of nivolumab. The clonotype comes from a human donor with classical Hodgkin lymphoma.

The DNA for the CDR3 is TGTGCCAGCAACCCCCTAAGGGGGCAGAACACCGGGGAGCTGTTTTTT. It yields the protein CASNPLRGQNTGELFF. This chain uses TRBV11-2 with TRBJ2-2; TRBD1 agrees at 7 bases. Germline CDR1 is SGHAT and CDR2 is FQNNGV. Losses at the gene ends were 7 bases for V and 1 base for J; bases not matched to a gene: 9. This CDR3 has 16 amino acids.